The next 8 T cell receptor beta chains were all read from a single sample in a study of T cells after yellow fever vaccination. TCRdb passed the 5' RACE reads through MiXCR, listing each CDR3 protein once. There are hundreds of thousands of distinct CDR3 sequences in the sample; 18% occur only once, and over 15% lies in the top ten. The specimen was PBMCs, collected before the yellow fever booster vaccination. These receptors came from a man aged 18 to 29 who received the YFV17D yellow fever vaccine.

The chain employs TRBV10-3 and TRBJ2-1; 10 bases align to TRBD1. Germline loops: CDR1 ENHRY, CDR2 SYGVKD. The CDR3 runs 14 residues. J lost 5 bases, V lost 8 bases, and 6 bases had no gene match. CDR3 amino acids: CAIRTGTGDNEQFF. CDR3 DNA sequence: TGTGCCATCCGAACCGGGACAGGGGACAATGAGCAGTTCTTC.

This clonotype was recorded a few times. The chain is built from TRBV7-9 and TRBJ1-1, with a possible D match to TRBD1 (5 bases). The CDR3 is 14 residues long. Trimming left V 5 bases short and J 1 base short, with 11 bases between. CDR1 and CDR2 from the germline V gene are SEHNR and FQNEAQ (reference sequence). The CDR3 region is CASSPTVTNTEAFF. The CDR3 DNA sequence: TGTGCCAGCAGCCCGACAGTGACGAACACTGAAGCTTTCTTT.

V is TRBV5-4 and J is TRBJ1-1; no clear D gene. The germline V and J ends were trimmed by 5 bases and 0 bases, with 8 bases remaining between them. The length of the CDR3 is 13 residues. CDR1 and CDR2 (germline): SGHNT, YYREEE (reference sequence). The CDR3 DNA sequence: TGTGCCAGCAGACCCGACATGAACACTGAAGCTTTCTTT. Translating gives CASRPDMNTEAFF.

The V call is TRBV2, the J call TRBJ2-7; D is unclear. The CDR3 spans 13 residues. Germline V gene lookup returns CDR1 SNHLY and CDR2 FYNNEI. Trimming cost V 5 bases and J 3 bases, with 11 bases left between them. The CDR3 region has the DNA TGTGCCAGCAGTTACGACACACTCTACGAGCAGTACGTC. This gives the protein CASSYDTLYEQYV.

The J gene is TRBJ2-5, the V gene TRBV7-9, with D possibly matching TRBD2 (7 bases). Per germline, CDR1 SEHNR and CDR2 FQNEAQ (reference sequence). The CDR3 sequence is 15 residues long. V lost 5 bases to trimming and J lost 0 bases, with 13 bases between them. The CDR3 loop reads CASSRRGGDQETQYF. CDR3 nucleotide sequence: TGTGCCAGCAGCCGTAGAGGGGGGGACCAAGAGACCCAGTACTTC. The whole variable domain, remainder taken from reference TRBV7-9 and TRBJ2-5, is DTGVSQNPRHKITKRGQNVTFRCDPISEHNRLYWYRQTLGQGPEFLTYFQNEAQLEKSRLLSDRFSAERPKGSFSTLEIQRTEQGDSAMYLCASSRRGGDQETQYFGPGTRLLVL.

The table lists this clonotype with a few counts. The rearrangement joins TRBV29-1 to TRBJ1-3; 8 bases are a match to TRBD1. Unmatched junction bases numbered 7, after V lost 6 bases and J lost 0 bases. This CDR3 has 15 residues. Germline V CDR1 and CDR2: SQVTM, ANQGSEA. This chain's CDR3 is CSVATGAASGNTIYF. In DNA form, the CDR3 reads TGCAGCGTCGCGACAGGGGCCGCCTCTGGAAACACCATATATTTT.

This clonotype was seen a handful of times. This chain connects TRBV6-1 to TRBJ2-7; D ambiguous. Trimming pared 10 bases from V and 0 bases from J, leaving 7 bases between. This CDR3 comprises 11 residues. Looked up from germline, CDR1 is MNHNS and CDR2 is SASEGT. The CDR3 here is CATTSSYEQYV. The CDR3 nucleotides read TGTGCCACAACTTCCTCCTACGAGCAGTACGTC.

The sample holds one count of this clonotype. The J gene is TRBJ1-5, the V gene TRBV5-1; possibly TRBD1 for D (6 bases). CDR3 length: 20 amino acids. CDR1 is SGHRS and CDR2 is YFSETQ in the germline V gene. With 1 base removed from V and 2 bases from J, the gap between germline ends came to 25 bases. The CDR3 reads CASSLRTGPLGTLRNQPQHF. The CDR3 bases are TGCGCCAGCAGCTTGCGCACAGGGCCGCTCGGGACACTCCGCAATCAGCCCCAGCATTTT.